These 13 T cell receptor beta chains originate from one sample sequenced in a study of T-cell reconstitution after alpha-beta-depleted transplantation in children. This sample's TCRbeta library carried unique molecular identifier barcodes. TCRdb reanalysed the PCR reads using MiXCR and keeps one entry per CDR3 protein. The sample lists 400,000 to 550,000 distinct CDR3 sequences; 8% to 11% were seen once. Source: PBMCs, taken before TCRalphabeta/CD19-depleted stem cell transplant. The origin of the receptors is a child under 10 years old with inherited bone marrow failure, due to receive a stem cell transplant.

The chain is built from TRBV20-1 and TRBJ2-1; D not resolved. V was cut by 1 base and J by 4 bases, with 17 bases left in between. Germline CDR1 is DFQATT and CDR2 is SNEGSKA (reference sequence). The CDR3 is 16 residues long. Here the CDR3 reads CSARGAIGRAYNEQFF. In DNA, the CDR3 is TGCAGTGCTAGAGGTGCTATAGGTAGGGCGTACAATGAGCAGTTCTTC.

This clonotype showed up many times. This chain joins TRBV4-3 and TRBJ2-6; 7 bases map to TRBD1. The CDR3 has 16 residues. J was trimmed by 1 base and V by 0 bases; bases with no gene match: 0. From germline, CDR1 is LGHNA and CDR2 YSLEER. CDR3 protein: CASSQETGSGANVLTF. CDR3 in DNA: TGCGCCAGCAGCCAAGAGACAGGGTCTGGGGCCAACGTCCTGACTTTC.

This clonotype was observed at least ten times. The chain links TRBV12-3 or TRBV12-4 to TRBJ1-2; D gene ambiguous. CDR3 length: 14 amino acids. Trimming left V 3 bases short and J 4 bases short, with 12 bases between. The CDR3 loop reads CASSFEPGSYGYTF. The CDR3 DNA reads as TGTGCCAGCAGTTTTGAACCCGGATCCTATGGCTACACCTTC.

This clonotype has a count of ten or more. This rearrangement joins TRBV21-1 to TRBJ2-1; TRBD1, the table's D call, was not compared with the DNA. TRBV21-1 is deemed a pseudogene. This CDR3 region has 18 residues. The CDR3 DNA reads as TGTGCCAGCAGCAAAGTAGGCACGGGGGAGCGGTCGGTCTATGAGCAGTTCTTC. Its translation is CASSKVGTGERSVYEQFF.

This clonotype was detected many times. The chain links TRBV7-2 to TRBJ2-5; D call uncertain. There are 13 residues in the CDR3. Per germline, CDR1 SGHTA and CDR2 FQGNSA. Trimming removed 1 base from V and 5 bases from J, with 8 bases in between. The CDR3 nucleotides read TGTGCCAGCAGCTTAGGACGCGTGGAGACCCAGTACTTC. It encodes CASSLGRVETQYF.

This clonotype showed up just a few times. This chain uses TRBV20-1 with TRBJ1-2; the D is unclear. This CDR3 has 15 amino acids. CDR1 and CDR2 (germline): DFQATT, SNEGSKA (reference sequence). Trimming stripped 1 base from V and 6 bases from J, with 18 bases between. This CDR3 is CSARVGPSKEDGYTF. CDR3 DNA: TGCAGTGCTAGAGTAGGGCCAAGTAAGGAGGATGGCTACACCTTC.

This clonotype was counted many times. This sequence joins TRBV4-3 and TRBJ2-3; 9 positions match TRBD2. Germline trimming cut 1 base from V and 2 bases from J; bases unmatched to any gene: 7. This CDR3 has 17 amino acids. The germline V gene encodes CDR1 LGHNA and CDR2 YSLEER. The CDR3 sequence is CASSQGLRTSATDTQYF. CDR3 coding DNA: TGCGCCAGCAGCCAAGGCTTAAGGACTAGCGCCACAGATACGCAGTATTTT.

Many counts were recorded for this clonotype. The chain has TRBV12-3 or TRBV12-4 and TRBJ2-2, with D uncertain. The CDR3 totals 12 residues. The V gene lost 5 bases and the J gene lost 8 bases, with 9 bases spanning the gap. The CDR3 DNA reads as TGTGCCAGCAGTCAAATTCCGGGGGAGCTGTTTTTT. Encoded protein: CASSQIPGELFF.

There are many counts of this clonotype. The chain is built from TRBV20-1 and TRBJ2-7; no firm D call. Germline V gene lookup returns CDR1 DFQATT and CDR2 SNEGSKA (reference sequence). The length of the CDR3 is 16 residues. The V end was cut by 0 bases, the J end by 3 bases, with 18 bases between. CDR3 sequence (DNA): TGCAGTGCTAGAGATCCCCCCCCCGCGCTTTACTACGAGCAGTACTTC. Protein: CSARDPPPALYYEQYF.

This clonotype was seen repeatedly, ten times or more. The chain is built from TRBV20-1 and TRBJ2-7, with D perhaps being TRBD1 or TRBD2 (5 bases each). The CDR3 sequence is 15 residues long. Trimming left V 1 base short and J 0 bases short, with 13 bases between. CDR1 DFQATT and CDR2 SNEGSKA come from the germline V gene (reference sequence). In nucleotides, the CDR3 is TGCAGTGCTAGAGGGTGGGGACCAAGCTCCTACGAGCAGTACTTC. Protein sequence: CSARGWGPSSYEQYF.

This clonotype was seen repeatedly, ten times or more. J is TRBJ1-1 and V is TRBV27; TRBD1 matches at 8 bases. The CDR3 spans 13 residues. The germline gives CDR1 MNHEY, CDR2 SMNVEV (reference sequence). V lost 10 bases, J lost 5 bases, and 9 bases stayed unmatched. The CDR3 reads CATCPQGATEAFF. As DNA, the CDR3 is TGTGCCACCTGCCCCCAGGGGGCGACTGAAGCTTTCTTT.

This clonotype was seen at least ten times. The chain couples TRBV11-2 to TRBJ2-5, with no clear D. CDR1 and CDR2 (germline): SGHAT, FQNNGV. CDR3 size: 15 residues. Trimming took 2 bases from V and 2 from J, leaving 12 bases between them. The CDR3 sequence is CASSLYFGQQETQYF. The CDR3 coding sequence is TGTGCCAGCAGCTTATATTTTGGTCAACAAGAGACCCAGTACTTC.

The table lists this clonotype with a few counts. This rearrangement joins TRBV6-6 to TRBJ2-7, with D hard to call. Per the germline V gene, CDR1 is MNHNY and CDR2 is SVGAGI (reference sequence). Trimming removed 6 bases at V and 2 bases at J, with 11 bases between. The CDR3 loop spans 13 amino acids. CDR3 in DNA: TGTGCCAGCAGCGACTCGATGGCCTACGAGCAGTACTTC. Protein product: CASSDSMAYEQYF.